This T cell receptor beta chain was identified during a study of blood T cell repertoires in COVID-19. Study at large: From T cells, B-cell-depleted T cells, or PBMCs came the material, which was cDNA or gDNA.

The CDR3 has 14 residues. CDR1 and CDR2 from the germline V gene are SGHRS and YFSETQ. The V end lost 2 bases, the J end lost 3 bases, and 12 bases lay between the germline ends. Sequenced by immunoSEQ multiplex PCR; TCRdb stores in-frame clones only, minus some. The sample yields about 74,000 clones, 84% seen once. The sample comprised peripheral blood. This TCR was recovered from an older man with acute or convalescent COVID-19. V and J are TRBV5-1 and TRBJ2-7; D is possibly TRBD2 (6 bases). Here the CDR3 DNA reads TGCGCCAGCAGCTTAGAGGGTAGCGGCTACGAGCAGTACTTC. It specifies CASSLEGSGYEQYF.